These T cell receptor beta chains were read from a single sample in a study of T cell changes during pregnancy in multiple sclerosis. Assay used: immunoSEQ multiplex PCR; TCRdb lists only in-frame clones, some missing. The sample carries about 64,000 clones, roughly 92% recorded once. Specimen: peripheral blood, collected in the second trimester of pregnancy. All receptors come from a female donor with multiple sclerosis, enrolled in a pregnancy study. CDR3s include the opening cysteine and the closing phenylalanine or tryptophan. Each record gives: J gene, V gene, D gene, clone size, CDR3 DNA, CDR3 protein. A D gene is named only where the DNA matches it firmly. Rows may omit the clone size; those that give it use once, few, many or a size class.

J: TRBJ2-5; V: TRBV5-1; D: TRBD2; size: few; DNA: TGCGCCAGCAGCCAAGGACTAGCGGGAGGGCCTGGGGAGACCCAGTACTTC; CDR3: CASSQGLAGGPGETQYF
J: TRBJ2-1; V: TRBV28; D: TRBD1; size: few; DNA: TGTGCCAGCAGTTCGAGACAGGGATTCTACAATGAGCAGTTCTTC; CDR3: CASSSRQGFYNEQFF
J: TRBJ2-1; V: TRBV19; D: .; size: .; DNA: TGTGCCAGTAGTACCTTAGCGAATGAGCAGTTCTTC; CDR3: CASSTLANEQFF
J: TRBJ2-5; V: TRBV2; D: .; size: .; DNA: TGTGCCAGCAGTGAAACCTACGGAGAGACCCAGTACTTC; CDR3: CASSETYGETQYF
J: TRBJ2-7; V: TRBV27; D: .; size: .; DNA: TGTGCCAGCAGTAGGCAGGGGGTTCGGGTAGCGGATGAGCAGTACTTC; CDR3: CASSRQGVRVADEQYF
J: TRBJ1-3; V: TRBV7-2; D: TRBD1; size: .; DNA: TGTGCCAGCAGCTTAGCGCTAAGGGGGCGCCCCTCTGGAAACACCATATATTTT; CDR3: CASSLALRGRPSGNTIYF
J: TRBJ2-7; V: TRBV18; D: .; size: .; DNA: TGTGCCAGCTCACCACCGGGACTCGAGCAGTACTTC; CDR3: CASSPPGLEQYF
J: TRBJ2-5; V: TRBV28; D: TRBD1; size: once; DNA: TGTGCCAGCAGTTTCACCCGGGACAGCGCCCGGGAGACCCAGTACTTC; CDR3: CASSFTRDSARETQYF
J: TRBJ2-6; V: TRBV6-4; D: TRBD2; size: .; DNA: TGTGCCAGCAGTCTCGAACTAGCGGGAGGGCCCCCTGGGGCCAACGTCCTGACTTTC; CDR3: CASSLELAGGPPGANVLTF
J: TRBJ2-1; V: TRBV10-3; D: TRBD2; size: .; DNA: TGTGCCATCTCCGAAGGCGAGGGACTAGCGGGGCTCAGGGTATACAATGAGCAGTTCTTC; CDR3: CAISEGEGLAGLRVYNEQFF
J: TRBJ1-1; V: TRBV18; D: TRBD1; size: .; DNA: TGTGCCAGCTCACCACCGCTCGGGACAGGGAACACTGAAGCTTTCTTT; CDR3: CASSPPLGTGNTEAFF
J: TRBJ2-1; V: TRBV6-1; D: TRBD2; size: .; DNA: TGTGCCAGCAGTGAATCGGGAGGGTCCGATGAGCAGTTCTTC; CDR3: CASSESGGSDEQFF
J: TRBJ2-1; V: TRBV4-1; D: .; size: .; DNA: TGCGCCAGCAGCCAGGTAGGGGGCAATGAGCAGTTCTTC; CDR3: CASSQVGGNEQFF
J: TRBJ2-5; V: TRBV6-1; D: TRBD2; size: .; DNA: TGTGCCAGCAGAGATAGGGGACTAGCAGAAGAGACCCAGTACTTC; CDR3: CASRDRGLAEETQYF
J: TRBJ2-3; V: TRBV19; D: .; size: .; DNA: TGTGCCAGTAGTATATCGGTCTCCACAGATACGCAGTATTTT; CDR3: CASSISVSTDTQYF
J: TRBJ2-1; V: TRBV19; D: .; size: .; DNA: TGTGCCAGCAGGTCAGGGTGGGGTCTGGTCCATGAGCAGTTCTTC; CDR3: CASRSGWGLVHEQFF
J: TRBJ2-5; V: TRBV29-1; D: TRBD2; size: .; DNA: TGCAGCGTTGATTCTAGCGGTACCCAAGAGACCCAGTACTTC; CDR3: CSVDSSGTQETQYF
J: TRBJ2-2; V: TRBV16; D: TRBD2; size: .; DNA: TGTGCCAGCAGCCGTAGCGGGAGGACGAACACCGGGGAGCTGTTTTTT; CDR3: CASSRSGRTNTGELFF
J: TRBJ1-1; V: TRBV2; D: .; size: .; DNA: TGTGCCAGCAGTGAAATTCAGTTGAACACTGAAGCTTTCTTT; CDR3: CASSEIQLNTEAFF
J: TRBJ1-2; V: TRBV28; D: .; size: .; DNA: TGTGCCAGCAGGGAAGACAGGCCCGGGAACTATGGCTACACCTTC; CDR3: CASREDRPGNYGYTF
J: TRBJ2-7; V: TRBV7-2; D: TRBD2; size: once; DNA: TGTGCCAGCAGCTTAGCGGCTAGCGGATCCTACGAGCAGTACTTC; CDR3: CASSLAASGSYEQYF
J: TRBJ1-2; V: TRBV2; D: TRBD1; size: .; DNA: TGTGCCAGCAGTGCAAGACAGGGGGCGTACTATGGCTACACCTTC; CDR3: CASSARQGAYYGYTF
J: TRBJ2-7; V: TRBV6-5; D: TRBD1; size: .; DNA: TGTGCCAGCAGTTACTTACCAGACAGGGGACCCTACGAGCAGTACTTC; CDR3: CASSYLPDRGPYEQYF
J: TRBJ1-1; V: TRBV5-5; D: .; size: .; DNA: TGTGCCAGCACCCGAGGGGCGGGGATGAACACTGAAGCTTTCTTT; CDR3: CASTRGAGMNTEAFF
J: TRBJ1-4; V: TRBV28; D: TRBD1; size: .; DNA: TGTGCCAGCAGTTTATGGTCTCTTCTCACAGGGGGTTCTGAAAAACTGTTTTTT; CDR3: CASSLWSLLTGGSEKLFF
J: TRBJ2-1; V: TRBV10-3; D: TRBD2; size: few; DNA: TGTGCCATCAGTGATCCGGGAGGGCCTAATGAGCAGTTCTTC; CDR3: CAISDPGGPNEQFF
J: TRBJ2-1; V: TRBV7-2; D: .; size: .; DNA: TGTGCCAGCAGCCTACAGCTTTACAATGAGCAGTTCTTC; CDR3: CASSLQLYNEQFF
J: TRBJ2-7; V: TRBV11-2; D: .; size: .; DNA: TGTGCCAGCAGCTTAATCGAGACAGGAGAGTACGAGCAGTACTTC; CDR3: CASSLIETGEYEQYF
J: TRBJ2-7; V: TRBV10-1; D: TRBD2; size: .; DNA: TGCGCCAGCAGTGGGACTAGCGGATCCTACGAGCAGTACTTC; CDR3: CASSGTSGSYEQYF
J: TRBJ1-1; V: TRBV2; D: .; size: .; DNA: TGTGCCAGCAGCGGGGGGCGCATGGGCACTGAAGCTTTCTTT; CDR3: CASSGGRMGTEAFF
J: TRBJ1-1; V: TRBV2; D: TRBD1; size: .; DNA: TGTGCCAGCAGGAAACCCCGGGACAGGGGGGAAGCTTTCTTT; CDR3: CASRKPRDRGEAFF
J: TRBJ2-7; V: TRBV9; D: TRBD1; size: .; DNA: TGTGCCAGCAGCGCCCGGACAGGGGGAGGTTACGAGCAGTACTTC; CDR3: CASSARTGGGYEQYF
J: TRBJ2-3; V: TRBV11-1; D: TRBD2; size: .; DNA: TGTGCCAGCAGCTATGGCGAAGCGGGAGGGTACACAGATACGCAGTATTTT; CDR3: CASSYGEAGGYTDTQYF
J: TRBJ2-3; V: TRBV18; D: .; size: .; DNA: TGTGCCAGCTCACCTGACAGTACAGATACGCAGTATTTT; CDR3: CASSPDSTDTQYF
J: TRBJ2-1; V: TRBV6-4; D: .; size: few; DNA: TGTGCCAGCAGTGACTCGCCGGGAGCTGGCTACAATGAGCAGTTCTTC; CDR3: CASSDSPGAGYNEQFF
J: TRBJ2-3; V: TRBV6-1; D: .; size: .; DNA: TGTGCCAGCAGTGAAGCGCTTCTGGAGGACAGCCTAACAGATACGCAGTATTTT; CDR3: CASSEALLEDSLTDTQYF
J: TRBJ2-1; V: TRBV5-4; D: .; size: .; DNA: TGTGCCAGCAGCTTGGGCCAGGGTGCTTACAATGAGCAGTTCTTC; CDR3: CASSLGQGAYNEQFF
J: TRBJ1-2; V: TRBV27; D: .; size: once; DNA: TGTGCCAGCAGTTTATGGGGGGAGCAGGGTGGCTACACCTTC; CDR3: CASSLWGEQGGYTF
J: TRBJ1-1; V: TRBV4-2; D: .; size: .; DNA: TGTGCCAGCAGCCAAAACCCGGGCCAGGGGAGTTTGAACACTGAAGCTTTCTTT; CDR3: CASSQNPGQGSLNTEAFF
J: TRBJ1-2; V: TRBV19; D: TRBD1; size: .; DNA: TGTGCCAGTAGTATCGCGTCAGGGGGTAACTATGGCTACACCTTC; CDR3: CASSIASGGNYGYTF
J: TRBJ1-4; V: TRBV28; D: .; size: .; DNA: TGTGCCAGCAGCATAACAGGTGCAACTAATGAAAAACTGTTTTTT; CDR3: CASSITGATNEKLFF
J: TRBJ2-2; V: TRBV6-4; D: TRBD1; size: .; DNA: TGTGCCAGCAGTCAACAGGGGTACACCGGGGAGCTGTTTTTT; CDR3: CASSQQGYTGELFF